This entry lists 22 T cell receptor beta chains sequenced from one sample in a study of T cells in Graves' hyperthyroidism and ophthalmopathy. TCR beta CDR3 regions were amplified from RNA. The study used the HTBI primer set for a first-round RT-PCR of the TCR CDR3. TCRdb ran MiXCR on the multiplex PCR reads and lists one entry per CDR3 protein. The sample shows 700,000 to 850,000 distinct CDR3 sequences, about a third of them seen only once. Sequences were obtained from blood. These receptors all come from a woman aged 40-49 years with Graves' hyperthyroidism.

The genes are TRBV11-2 and TRBJ2-2; TRBD2 might be the D (5 bases). Looked up from germline, CDR1 is SGHAT and CDR2 is FQNNGV. The V and J ends lost 1 base and 7 bases respectively, with 7 bases between them. The CDR3 runs 13 residues. The CDR3 loop reads CASSLGGNGELFF. The CDR3 coding sequence is TGTGCCAGCAGCTTAGGAGGGAACGGGGAGCTGTTTTTT.

This clonotype was counted many times. The chain joins TRBV2 to TRBJ1-5; 8 bases map to TRBD1. This CDR3 has 13 amino acids. Germline assignment: CDR1 SNHLY and CDR2 FYNNEI. V gave up 8 bases and J gave up 7 bases; unmatched junction bases: 7. The CDR3 bases are TGTGCCAGCGGGGGGGACAGGAACCAGCCCCAGCATTTT. Amino acid sequence: CASGGDRNQPQHF.

This clonotype was detected many times. The chain has TRBV7-2 and TRBJ2-2; the D gene is possibly TRBD2 (6 bases). V was cut by 9 bases and J by 2 bases, with 13 bases left in between. The CDR3 runs 14 residues. Germline CDR1 is SGHTA and CDR2 is FQGNSA. CDR3 sequence: CASRRRGNTGELFF. The CDR3 DNA reads as TGTGCCAGTCGTCGGAGGGGAAACACCGGGGAGCTGTTTTTT.

The V gene is TRBV6-6, the J gene TRBJ1-5; possible D gene TRBD1, 6 bases. CDR1 and CDR2 from the germline V gene are MNHNY and SVGAGI (reference sequence). This CDR3 comprises 14 residues. V lost 2 bases, J lost 7 bases, and 12 bases lay in between. The CDR3 DNA sequence: TGTGCCAGCAGTTACGTGGGGGCATGGCAGCCCCAGCATTTT. Residues: CASSYVGAWQPQHF.

Regarding this clonotype: A much larger clonotype is one base distant, so this may be a read error. The chain is built from TRBV10-3 and TRBJ1-5, with D perhaps matching TRBD1 (6 bases). CDR3 length equals 13 residues. Germline CDR1 ENHRY, CDR2 SYGVKD. The CDR3 here is CAIGEQGNQPQHF. The CDR3 DNA is TGTGCCATCGGTGAGCAGGGGAATCAGCCCCAGCATTTT.

V is TRBV7-9 and J is TRBJ1-6, with TRBD1 identical over 9 bases. The germline V gene encodes CDR1 SEHNR and CDR2 FQNEAQ (reference sequence). CDR3 length: 15 residues. V shed 5 bases, J shed 11 bases, and the junction held 10 bases outside the gene matches. The CDR3 loop is CASSIRTGAWPPLHF. The CDR3 nucleotides read TGTGCCAGCAGCATTAGGACAGGGGCATGGCCACCCCTCCACTTT.

The sample holds a few counts of this clonotype. The chain carries TRBV3-1 and TRBJ1-1, with 7 nucleotides matching TRBD1. Germline V gene sequence: CDR1 LGHDT, CDR2 YNNKEL (reference sequence). The CDR3 is 17 residues long. V shed 1 base and J 1 base; nucleotides not matched to a gene: 9. The CDR3 sequence is CASSQAWEGQRNTEAFF. CDR3 nucleotides: TGTGCCAGCAGCCAAGCCTGGGAGGGACAGAGGAACACTGAAGCTTTCTTT.

This sequence joins TRBV19 and TRBJ1-5; perhaps TRBD1 as D (5 bases). Germline V gene sequence: CDR1 LNHDA, CDR2 SQIVND (reference sequence). The V and J ends lost 0 bases and 0 bases respectively, with 21 bases between them. This CDR3 is 20 amino acids long. CDR3 sequence reads: CASSIDPSRQNHYSNQPQHF. Written as DNA, the CDR3 is TGTGCCAGTAGTATAGATCCCTCCAGACAGAATCACTATAGCAATCAGCCCCAGCATTTT.

V usage is TRBV9 and J usage is TRBJ2-2, with 13 bases lining up with TRBD2. Germline V gene lookup returns CDR1 SGDLS and CDR2 YYNGEE. The J segment lost 5 bases and the V segment lost 3 bases, leaving 1 base of the junction unmatched. The CDR3 is 15 amino acids. The CDR3 region is CASSGTSGRTGELFF. The DNA for the CDR3 is TGTGCCAGCAGCGGGACTAGCGGGAGAACCGGGGAGCTGTTTTTT.

This clonotype was picked up many times. The rearrangement links TRBV2 to TRBJ1-1; tentatively, D is TRBD1 (6 bases). V gave up 6 bases and J gave up 1 base, with 9 bases separating them. CDR1 and CDR2 (germline): SNHLY, FYNNEI. The CDR3 is 13 residues long. This CDR3 is CASSEDRNTEAFF. CDR3 sequence (DNA): TGTGCCAGCAGCGAGGACAGGAACACTGAAGCTTTCTTT.

This chain uses TRBV19 with TRBJ2-7, with a possible D match to TRBD1 (6 bases). The V and J ends lost 7 bases and 3 bases respectively, with 16 bases between them. CDR3 size: 14 residues. Germline V gene sequence: CDR1 LNHDA, CDR2 SQIVND (reference sequence). The CDR3 is CASTAGTPNYEQYF. CDR3 in DNA: TGTGCCAGTACCGCCGGGACACCGAACTACGAGCAGTACTTC.

There are a few counts of this clonotype. The rearrangement uses TRBV29-1 and TRBJ2-7, with D tentatively TRBD1 (6 bases). The CDR3 extends over 13 amino acids. The germline V and J ends were trimmed by 3 bases and 4 bases, with 13 bases remaining between them. Germline values: CDR1 SQVTM, CDR2 ANQGSEA. The CDR3 reads CSVELRQDYEQYF. The CDR3 DNA sequence: TGCAGCGTTGAGCTGAGACAGGATTACGAGCAGTACTTC.

The table lists this clonotype with many counts. The chain is built from TRBV5-1 and TRBJ1-3, with D perhaps matching TRBD1 (5 bases). From germline, CDR1 is SGHRS and CDR2 YFSETQ. The CDR3 has 13 residues. The V end was cut by 4 bases, the J end by 10 bases, with 15 bases between. This chain's CDR3 is CASSIRTAGTIYF. DNA for the CDR3: TGCGCCAGCAGCATACGGACGGCAGGGACCATATATTTT.

A word on this clonotype: Given a much more abundant clone one base away, this may be a read error. This chain joins TRBV10-3 and TRBJ2-7, with 7 bases fitting TRBD1. Trimming took 6 bases from V and 3 from J; bases not matched to a gene: 8. Looked up from germline, CDR1 is ENHRY and CDR2 is SYGVKD. The CDR3 totals 14 residues. The CDR3 region has the DNA TGTGCCATCAGCACCGGGACAGCCTACTACGAGCAGTACTTC. Translating gives CAISTGTAYYEQYF.

This clonotype appeared a few times. The chain couples TRBV10-3 to TRBJ1-2; a weak D match, TRBD1 (6 bases). This CDR3 comprises 15 residues. V dropped 10 bases and J dropped 8 bases, with 26 bases sitting between them. CDR1 is ENHRY, CDR2 SYGVKD, per germline. The chain's CDR3 is CASSPQQGLMRGYTF. The CDR3 nucleotides read TGTGCCAGCTCCCCCCAACAGGGACTAATGCGAGGCTACACCTTC.

This clonotype was observed many times. Its ends do not fully match the called genes, so a read error is possible. The chain combines TRBV12-3 or TRBV12-4 with TRBJ1-1; no clear D. This CDR3 comprises 11 residues. DNA for the CDR3: TGTGCCAGCAGCTTAGGGCAGGAAGCTTTCTTT. Translating gives CASSLGQEAFF.

This clonotype showed up many times. The rearrangement links TRBV6-5 to TRBJ2-7; no definite D call. The CDR3 length is 10 residues. Germline V gene lookup returns CDR1 MNHEY and CDR2 SVGAGI. V lost 8 bases and J 5 bases, leaving 7 bases between the germline ends. CDR3 coding DNA: TGTGCCAGCGGGGTCCACGAGCAGTACTTC. Translation: CASGVHEQYF.

Ten or more counts support this clonotype. This rearrangement joins TRBV2 to TRBJ2-7; D not resolved. Between the trimmed V and J ends, which lost 3 bases and 3 bases, there was a span of 12 bases. Germline V CDR1 and CDR2: SNHLY, FYNNEI. This CDR3 is 14 amino acids long. For the CDR3, the DNA is TGTGCCAGCAGTGACCTCATCAATGACTACGAGCAGTACTTC. It is translated as CASSDLINDYEQYF. Together with reference TRBV2 and TRBJ2-7, the CDR3 gives the full variable domain: EPEVTQTPSHQVTQMGQEVILRCVPISNHLYFYWYRQILGQKVEFLVSFYNNEISEKSEIFDDQFSVERPDGSNFTLKIRSTKLEDSAMYFCASSDLINDYEQYFGPGTRLTVT.

This clonotype came up a few times. The gene calls are TRBV9 and TRBJ2-7, with D perhaps given as TRBD1 or TRBD2 (5 bases each). V was shortened by 0 bases and J by 0 bases, with 10 bases between the two germline ends. The CDR3 contains 15 residues. The germline V gene encodes CDR1 SGDLS and CDR2 YYNGEE. Written as DNA, the CDR3 is TGTGCCAGCAGCGTAGGTCAAGGGACCTCCTACGAGCAGTACTTC. Encoded protein: CASSVGQGTSYEQYF.

This chain joins TRBV20-1 and TRBJ1-2; D is undetermined. The germline V gene encodes CDR1 DFQATT and CDR2 SNEGSKA (reference sequence). V was shortened by 3 bases and J by 2 bases, with 10 bases between the two germline ends. The CDR3 covers 13 residues. CDR3 in DNA: TGCAGTGCTAGGGGCCACGTCAACTATGGCTACACCTTC. Its translation is CSARGHVNYGYTF.

This clonotype was counted at least ten times. The gene calls are TRBV14 and TRBJ1-2; D is unclear. This CDR3 spans 14 amino acids. CDR1 and CDR2 from the germline V gene are SGHDN and FVKESK. Trimming left V 0 bases short and J 7 bases short, with 12 bases between. CDR3 in DNA: TGTGCCAGCAGCCAAGAAAGTCGGTCAGGTGGCTACACCTTC. Translating gives CASSQESRSGGYTF. The full variable domain, rest sourced from reference TRBV14 and TRBJ1-2, is EAGVTQFPSHSVIEKGQTVTLRCDPISGHDNLYWYRRVMGKEIKFLLHFVKESKQDESGMPNNRFLAERTGGTYSTLKVQPAELEDSGVYFCASSQESRSGGYTFGSGTRLTVV.

This clonotype was recorded at least ten times. J is TRBJ2-5 and V is TRBV20-1, with no clear D. The V and J ends lost 7 bases and 1 base respectively, with 7 bases between them. The CDR3 spans 11 residues. Germline V CDR1 and CDR2: DFQATT, SNEGSKA (reference sequence). CDR3 protein: CSVRAQETQYF. CDR3 sequence (DNA): TGCAGTGTTCGTGCCCAAGAGACCCAGTACTTC.